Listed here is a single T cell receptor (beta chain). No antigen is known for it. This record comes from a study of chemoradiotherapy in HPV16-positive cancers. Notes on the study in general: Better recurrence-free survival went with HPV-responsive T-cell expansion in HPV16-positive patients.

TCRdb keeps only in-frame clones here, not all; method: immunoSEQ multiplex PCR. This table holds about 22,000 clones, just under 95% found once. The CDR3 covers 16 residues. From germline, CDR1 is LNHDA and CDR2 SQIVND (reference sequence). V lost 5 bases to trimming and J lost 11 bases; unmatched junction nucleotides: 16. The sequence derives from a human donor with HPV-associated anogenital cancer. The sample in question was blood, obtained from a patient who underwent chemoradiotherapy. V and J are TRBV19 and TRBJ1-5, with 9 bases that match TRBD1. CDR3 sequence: CASSSVPGQGTPTQHF. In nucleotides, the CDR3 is TGTGCCAGTAGTTCGGTACCGGGACAGGGTACACCGACCCAGCATTTT.